These 8 T cell receptor beta chains were sequenced from one sample in a study of OX40 agonist ivuxolimab in advanced cancers. Here immunoSEQ multiplex PCR was the method, and the copy in TCRdb shows in-frame clones only, minus some. The data hold 23,000 or so clones, with approximately 80% observed a single time. Source: CD4+ or CD8+ T cells sorted from blood, taken in a trial of the OX40 agonist ivuxolimab. These receptors were collected from an adult with an advanced solid tumor such as melanoma, head and neck, liver or kidney cancer.

The chain carries TRBV5-1 and TRBJ2-7; weak D call: TRBD2 (6 bases). Per germline, CDR1 SGHRS and CDR2 YFSETQ. Trimming shortened V by 4 bases and J by 3 bases, and 17 bases separated the two germline ends. The CDR3 runs 15 residues. The CDR3 is CASSGGGVWGYEQYF. The CDR3 DNA is TGCGCCAGCAGCGGGGGAGGCGTATGGGGCTACGAGCAGTACTTC. The variable domain in full, completed from reference TRBV5-1 and TRBJ2-7, reads KAGVTQTPRYLIKTRGQQVTLSCSPISGHRSVSWYQQTPGQGLQFLFEYFSETQRNKGNFPGRFSGRQFSNSRSEMNVSTLELGDSALYLCASSGGGVWGYEQYFGPGTRLTVT.

This chain connects TRBV7-9 to TRBJ1-5, with D hard to call. CDR3 length: 13 residues. Germline V gene lookup returns CDR1 SEHNR and CDR2 FQNEAQ (reference sequence). The ends were cut back, 1 base at V and 5 bases at J, with 6 bases in the middle. CDR3 nucleotides: TGTGCCAGCAGCTTAGAGGCCGATCAGCCCCAGCATTTT. Translation gives CASSLEADQPQHF. Looking up the rest from reference TRBV7-9 and TRBJ1-5 gives the full variable domain: DTGVSQNPRHKITKRGQNVTFRCDPISEHNRLYWYRQTLGQGPEFLTYFQNEAQLEKSRLLSDRFSAERPKGSFSTLEIQRTEQGDSAMYLCASSLEADQPQHFGDGTRLSIL.

V gene TRBV5-1 combines with J gene TRBJ2-2; 8 bases line up with TRBD1. Germline V gene sequence: CDR1 SGHRS, CDR2 YFSETQ. V was clipped by 4 bases and J by 4 bases; unmatched bases: 3. There are 14 residues in the CDR3. CDR3 in amino acids: CASSPGGITGELFF. The CDR3 bases are TGCGCCAGCAGCCCAGGGGGCATCACCGGGGAGCTGTTTTTT. The whole variable domain, filled in from reference TRBV5-1 and TRBJ2-2, reads KAGVTQTPRYLIKTRGQQVTLSCSPISGHRSVSWYQQTPGQGLQFLFEYFSETQRNKGNFPGRFSGRQFSNSRSEMNVSTLELGDSALYLCASSPGGITGELFFGEGSRLTVL.

As for this clone: Other DNA variants within this sample encode the same CDR3. The rearrangement links TRBV11-2 to TRBJ2-7, with D perhaps given as TRBD1 or TRBD2 (5 bases each). CDR3 length: 13 amino acids. CDR1 and CDR2 from the germline V gene are SGHAT and FQNNGV. V dropped 1 base and J dropped 1 base, with 5 bases sitting between them. The CDR3, as DNA: TGTGCCAGCAGCTTAGGGGGGTCCTACGAGCAGTACTTC. Its protein is CASSLGGSYEQYF.

This clone was found once. J is TRBJ2-6 and V is TRBV19; no clear D. Trimming left V 5 bases short and J 5 bases short, with 19 bases between. The CDR3 runs to 17 residues. CDR1 is LNHDA, CDR2 SQIVND, per germline (reference sequence). In DNA, the CDR3 is TGTGCCAGTAGTCAAAATTTGACACAAAGTCGGGCCAACGTCCTGACTTTC. Translation gives CASSQNLTQSRANVLTF.

This chain uses TRBV14 with TRBJ1-1; TRBD1 matches 8 bases. Looked up from germline, CDR1 is SGHDN and CDR2 is FVKESK. The CDR3 spans 14 residues. J was trimmed by 4 bases and V by 4 bases; bases with no gene match: 5. The CDR3 DNA sequence: TGTGCCAGCAGCCGGAACACAGGGGGCACTGAAGCTTTCTTT. Its translation: CASSRNTGGTEAFF.

Comments on this clone: A junction end diverges from the germline sequence, so it may reflect a read error. The chain has TRBV5-1 and TRBJ1-2, with D uncertain. Germline V lookup: CDR1 SGHRS, CDR2 YFSETQ. There are 13 residues in the CDR3. The CDR3 region has the DNA TGCGCCAGCGGCTTACAAAGTTACTATGGCTACACCTTC. This encodes CASGLQSYYGYTF.

The chain is built from TRBV18 and TRBJ1-2, with D hard to call. V was cut by 5 bases and J by 2 bases, with 9 bases left in between. The germline gives CDR1 KGHSH, CDR2 LQKENI. The CDR3 is 13 residues long. This CDR3 reads CASSVGENYGYTF. DNA of the CDR3: TGTGCCAGCTCAGTCGGGGAGAACTATGGCTACACCTTC.